This T cell receptor (beta chain) was recovered during a study of T-cell reconstitution after alpha-beta-depleted transplantation in children. Preparing the TCRbeta library involved the use of unique molecular identifiers. TCRdb ran MiXCR on the PCR reads and lists one entry per CDR3 protein. Among a few hundred thousand distinct CDR3 sequences listed, 15% to 20% were seen once. CDR1 is SNHLY, CDR2 FYNNEI, per germline. V lost 3 bases, J lost 6 bases, and 12 bases lay in between. The CDR3 spans 14 residues. There are a few counts of this clonotype. This specimen consisted of PBMCs from the stem cell graft donor, obtained from the stem cell graft. The origin of this receptor is a human donor who donated a stem cell graft to a child with acute lymphoblastic leukemia. V is TRBV2 and J is TRBJ1-5; D gene unclear. Here the CDR3 reads CASSEWESGQPQHF. The CDR3 nucleotides read TGTGCCAGCAGTGAGTGGGAATCCGGTCAGCCCCAGCATTTT.